This entry concerns a single T cell receptor beta chain. Its antigen remains unidentified. V lost 1 base and J lost 0, with 7 bases in between. The CDR3 has 16 residues. Germline CDR1 MNHEY, CDR2 SMNVEV (reference sequence). The data originate from a study of shared clonotypes between healthy human individuals. Points from the study as a whole: Naive CD4 clonotypes were shared across a handful of donors at roughly 5%. A limitation of the genetic and exposure-history diversity represented arose from few donors.

Deep was the level used in running the assay. This table comes from immunoSEQ multiplex PCR, and its TCRdb copy is limited to in-frame clones, with some not included. Of roughly 500,000 clones listed, about 96% were seen once; the top ten hold 0.064%. The chain joins TRBV27 to TRBJ2-6; D unclear. The clonotype comes from a woman under 40 in good health. Sequenced input: naive CD4+ T cells sorted from blood. Indicated subset: CD45RA+ positively selected. CDR3 nucleotide sequence: TGTGCCAGCAGTTTATTGGGGTTCTCTGGGGCCAACGTCCTGACTTTC. Its translation: CASSLLGFSGANVLTF. Filled out from reference TRBV27 and TRBJ2-6, the complete variable domain reads EAQVTQNPRYLITVTGKKLTVTCSQNMNHEYMSWYRQDPGLGLRQIYYSMNVEVTDKGDVPEGYKVSRKEKRNFPLILESPSPNQTSLYFCASSLLGFSGANVLTFGAGSRLTVL.